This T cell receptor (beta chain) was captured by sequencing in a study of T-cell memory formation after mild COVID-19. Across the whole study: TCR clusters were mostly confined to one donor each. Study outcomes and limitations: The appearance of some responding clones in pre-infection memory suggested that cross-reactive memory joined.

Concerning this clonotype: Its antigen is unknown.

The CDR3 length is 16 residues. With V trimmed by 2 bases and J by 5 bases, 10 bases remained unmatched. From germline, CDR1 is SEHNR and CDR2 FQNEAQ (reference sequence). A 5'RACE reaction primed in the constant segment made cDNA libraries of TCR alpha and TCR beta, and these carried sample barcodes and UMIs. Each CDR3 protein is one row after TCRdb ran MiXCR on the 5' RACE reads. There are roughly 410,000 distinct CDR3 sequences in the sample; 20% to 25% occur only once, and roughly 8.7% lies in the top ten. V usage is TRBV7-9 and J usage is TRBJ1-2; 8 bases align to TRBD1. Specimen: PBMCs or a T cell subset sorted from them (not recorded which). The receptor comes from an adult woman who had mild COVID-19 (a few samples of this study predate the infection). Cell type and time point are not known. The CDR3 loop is CASSLKDRERIYGYTF. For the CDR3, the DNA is TGTGCCAGCAGCTTAAAGGACAGGGAAAGGATATATGGCTACACCTTC.